One and the same sample provided the 2 T cell receptor beta chains below, sequenced in a study of cytomegalovirus exposure and HLA in healthy donors. The PCR had 60 Vbeta and 13 Jbeta primers. TCRdb's copy holds only in-frame clones and misses some; the assay was immunoSEQ multiplex PCR. The sample records about 120,000 clones, roughly 80% being singletons. Sequencing was done on a sample of PBMCs. Receptors originate from a man aged 25 to 45 in good health and CMV-seropositive.

This clone came up once. The chain combines TRBV7-9 with TRBJ1-5, with TRBD1 matching 8 bases. The V gene end was trimmed by 5 bases and the J gene end by 6 bases; junction bases not matched to a gene: 12. Germline CDR1 SEHNR, CDR2 FQNEAQ (reference sequence). The length of the CDR3 is 16 residues. The CDR3 here is CASSSRGSGGTQPQHF. The CDR3, as DNA: TGTGCCAGCAGCAGTAGGGGTTCAGGGGGCACTCAGCCCCAGCATTTT.

This clone was picked up a small number of times. The chain carries TRBV13 and TRBJ2-5; 12 bases match TRBD2. CDR1 is PRHDT, CDR2 FYEKMQ, per germline (reference sequence). Trimming removed 5 bases from V and 2 bases from J; junction bases left unmatched: 3. The CDR3 totals 15 residues. Written as DNA, the CDR3 is TGTGCCAGCAGCCCCCTAGCGGGAGGGCAAGAGACCCAGTACTTC. Residues: CASSPLAGGQETQYF.